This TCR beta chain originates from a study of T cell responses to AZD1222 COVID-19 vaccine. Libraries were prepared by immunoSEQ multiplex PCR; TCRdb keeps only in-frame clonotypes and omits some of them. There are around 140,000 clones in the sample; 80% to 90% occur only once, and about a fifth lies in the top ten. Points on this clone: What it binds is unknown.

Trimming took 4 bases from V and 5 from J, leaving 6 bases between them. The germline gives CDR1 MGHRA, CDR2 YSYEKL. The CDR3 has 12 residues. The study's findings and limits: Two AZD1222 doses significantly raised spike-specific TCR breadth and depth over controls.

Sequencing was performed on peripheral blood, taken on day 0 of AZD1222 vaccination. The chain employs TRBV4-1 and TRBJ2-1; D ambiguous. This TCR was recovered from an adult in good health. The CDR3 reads CASSPPHNEQFF. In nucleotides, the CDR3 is TGCGCCAGCAGCCCCCCCCACAATGAGCAGTTCTTC.